One and the same sample provided the 16 T cell receptor beta chains below, sequenced in a study of blood T cell repertoires in COVID-19. Only in-frame clones appear in the TCRdb table, and some are missing; sequencing was by immunoSEQ multiplex PCR. The sample gives more than 250,000 clones, about 86% of which show up once; less than 2.5% is in the top ten. Specimen: peripheral blood. The source of these receptors is a young woman who had recovered from COVID-19.

The rearrangement links TRBV12-3 or TRBV12-4 to TRBJ2-3; D call uncertain. Trimming removed 7 bases at V and 5 bases at J, with 13 bases between. The CDR3 is 13 amino acids. CDR3 residues: CASTPGAIDTQYF. CDR3 nucleotides: TGTGCCAGCACCCCCGGAGCGATAGATACGCAGTATTTT.

The genes are TRBV6-5 and TRBJ2-1; 7 bases agree with TRBD2. The CDR3 spans 15 residues. Looked up from germline, CDR1 is MNHEY and CDR2 is SVGAGI. V lost 4 bases, J lost 4 bases, and 7 bases stayed unmatched. CDR3 coding DNA: TGTGCCAGCAGTTTTCTAGCGGTGAAATACAATGAGCAGTTCTTC. This gives the protein CASSFLAVKYNEQFF.

The chain links TRBV18 to TRBJ2-7; 7 nucleotides agree with TRBD1. Germline-derived CDR1 and CDR2 are KGHSH and LQKENI. The CDR3 has 14 amino acids. The junction had 6 bases not matched to a gene; V was cut back by 5 bases and J by 2 bases. The CDR3 is CASSARQGTYEQYF. The CDR3 region has the DNA TGTGCCAGCTCAGCCCGACAGGGAACCTACGAGCAGTACTTC.

The gene calls are TRBV30 and TRBJ1-2; 7 nucleotides agree with TRBD1. The ends lost 3 bases at V and 8 bases at J; junction bases unmatched: 12. CDR1 is GTSNPN, CDR2 SVGIG, per germline (reference sequence). The CDR3 runs to 14 residues. CDR3 sequence reads: CAWRSTDRVGGYTF. The CDR3, as DNA: TGTGCCTGGAGGTCAACCGACAGGGTAGGGGGCTACACCTTC.

The J gene is TRBJ2-2, the V gene TRBV30; D might be TRBD1 (6 bases). Germline V CDR1 and CDR2: GTSNPN, SVGIG (reference sequence). The CDR3 consists of 15 residues. The germline V and J ends were trimmed by 2 bases and 5 bases, with 15 bases remaining between them. Here the CDR3 reads CAWSRADSRTGELFF. The DNA for the CDR3 is TGTGCCTGGAGTAGGGCGGACAGTCGGACCGGGGAGCTGTTTTTT.

This chain links TRBV4-1 with TRBJ2-3; 13 bases match TRBD2. After removal of 0 bases from V and 5 bases from J, the junction contained 8 bases not matched to a gene. In germline, CDR1 is MGHRA, CDR2 YSYEKL. This CDR3 has 18 amino acids. CDR3 sequence (DNA): TGCGCCAGCAGCCAAGATCATTTACTAGCGGGGGGGGAAGATACGCAGTATTTT. Translating gives CASSQDHLLAGGEDTQYF.

This chain connects TRBV5-1 to TRBJ1-2; the match to TRBD1 covers 9 bases. Germline-derived CDR1 and CDR2 are SGHRS and YFSETQ. The CDR3 covers 15 residues. J lost 2 bases, V lost 5 bases, and 7 bases had no gene match. Here the CDR3 DNA reads TGCGCCAGCAGATTACAGGGGGCCGTGAACTATGGCTACACCTTC. This encodes CASRLQGAVNYGYTF.

This clone was recorded once. This chain links TRBV3-1 (or the pseudogene TRBV3-2) with TRBJ1-1; perhaps TRBD1 as D (5 bases). In germline, CDR1 is LGHDT, CDR2 YNNKEL (reference sequence). The V and J ends lost 3 bases and 8 bases respectively, with 22 bases between them. This CDR3 contains 16 residues. Written as DNA, the CDR3 is TGTGCCAGCAGCCATTACGGGGGGGTCCCCGTGCGAGAAGCTTTCTTT. Protein sequence: CASSHYGGVPVREAFF.

CDR3 DNA: TGTGCCGGAAACCAAGGGATGGCAGGGGCTAATGAAAAACTGTTTTTT. This encodes CAGNQGMAGANEKLFF. The V and J genes are TRBV30 and TRBJ1-4; D is perhaps TRBD1 (6 bases). The V end lost 8 bases, the J end lost 3 bases, and 22 bases lay between the germline ends. CDR1 is GTSNPN, CDR2 SVGIG, per germline (reference sequence). The CDR3 totals 16 residues.

The chain combines TRBV4-2 with TRBJ1-1, with TRBD1 identical over 8 bases. With V trimmed by 3 bases and J by 1 base, 10 bases remained unmatched. CDR3 length equals 17 residues. Germline assignment: CDR1 LGHNA and CDR2 YNFKEQ. Written as DNA, the CDR3 is TGTGCCAGCAGCCAGCTGGTCAGGGGGCCCAAGAACACTGAAGCTTTCTTT. Protein: CASSQLVRGPKNTEAFF.

As regards this clone: This sequence may be a read error, since a much larger clone differs from it by one base. J is TRBJ2-1 and V is TRBV7-6, with 14 bases fitting TRBD2. In germline, CDR1 is SGHVS, CDR2 FNYEAQ. This CDR3 spans 15 amino acids. V gave up 6 bases and J gave up 6 bases; unmatched junction bases: 4. The chain's CDR3 is CASRDGTSGSNEQFF. Written as DNA, the CDR3 is TGTGCCAGCAGAGACGGGACTAGCGGGAGCAATGAGCAGTTCTTC.

The rearrangement joins TRBV12-5 to TRBJ2-1; D is possibly TRBD1 (5 bases). Trimming removed 2 bases from V and 6 bases from J, with 11 bases in between. Germline CDR1 reads LGHNT; CDR2 reads FRNRAP. This CDR3 has 14 residues. CDR3 amino acids: CASGLTDTFNEQFF. In nucleotides, the CDR3 is TGTGCTAGTGGTTTGACGGACACCTTCAATGAGCAGTTCTTC.

This rearrangement joins TRBV11-2 to TRBJ2-1, with TRBD2 matching over 10 bases. J gave up 5 bases and V 0 bases, and 4 bases lay outside the gene matches. CDR1 and CDR2 (germline): SGHAT, FQNNGV. This CDR3 is 16 amino acids long. CDR3 nucleotide sequence: TGTGCCAGCAGCTTAGACCCCGGACTAGCGGACAATGAGCAGTTCTTC. Its protein is CASSLDPGLADNEQFF.

The CDR3 here is CASSLMGAGNTIYF. DNA for the CDR3: TGTGCCAGCAGCTTAATGGGGGCGGGAAACACCATATATTTT. The chain employs TRBV7-2 and TRBJ1-3; tentative D call: TRBD1 (6 bases). CDR1 is SGHTA, CDR2 FQGNSA, per germline. The CDR3 has 14 amino acids. The V end was cut by 2 bases, the J end by 4 bases, with 9 bases between. The whole variable domain, filled in from reference TRBV7-2 and TRBJ1-3, reads GAGVSQSPSNKVTEKGKDVELRCDPISGHTALYWYRQSLGQGLEFLIYFQGNSAPDKSGLPSDRFSAERTGGSVSTLTIQRTQQEDSAVYLCASSLMGAGNTIYFGEGSWLTVV.

The CDR3 sequence: CSVGRGLASYNEQFF. DNA for the CDR3: TGCAGCGTGGGTCGCGGGCTTGCCTCCTACAATGAGCAGTTCTTC. This chain joins TRBV29-1 and TRBJ2-1, with D maybe TRBD2 (5 bases). This CDR3 has 15 amino acids. The germline V gene encodes CDR1 SQVTM and CDR2 ANQGSEA. The ends were cut back, 6 bases at V and 0 bases at J, with 15 bases in the middle.

V and J are TRBV3-1 (or the pseudogene TRBV3-2) and TRBJ1-6, with TRBD1 matching 8 bases. Germline CDR1 is LGHDT and CDR2 is YNNKEL (reference sequence). The CDR3 length is 15 residues. V lost 4 bases, J lost 10 bases, and 9 bases stayed unmatched. The CDR3 reads CASSPQTGVLSPLHF. The CDR3 DNA follows: TGTGCCAGCAGCCCGCAGACAGGGGTACTCTCACCCCTCCACTTT.